The clone carrying this T cell receptor (beta chain) was found once. This sample stems from a study of blood T cell repertoires in COVID-19. TCRdb keeps only in-frame clones here, not all; method: immunoSEQ multiplex PCR. The repertoire holds around 260,000 clones, with 80% to 90% as singletons. This TCR was recovered from a woman between 70 and 85 years old with COVID-19, enrolled during active disease. The specimen was peripheral blood.

As DNA, the CDR3 is TGTGCCAGTAGTACACAGGGGGGGAGCTATGGCTACACCTTC. It codes for CASSTQGGSYGYTF. The chain couples TRBV19 to TRBJ1-2; TRBD1 agrees at 8 bases. Per the germline V gene, CDR1 is LNHDA and CDR2 is SQIVND (reference sequence). V lost 4 bases to trimming and J lost 4 bases; unmatched junction nucleotides: 5. This CDR3 spans 14 amino acids.